The clone carrying this T cell receptor beta chain has at least ten counts. The data were taken from a study of type 1 regulatory T cells. Whole-study context: T-allo10 is a Tr1-enriched, alloantigen-specific CD4 T cell product made in vitro.

Trimming took 4 bases from V and 10 from J; bases not matched to a gene: 14. This CDR3 is 18 amino acids long. Germline V gene sequence: CDR1 LGHDT, CDR2 YNNKEL (reference sequence). MiXCR, run by TCRdb on the reads, gives a single entry per CDR3 protein. The sample records about 18,000 distinct CDR3 sequences, about 9.4% being singletons. Sequences were obtained from CD4+ T cells, either the whole sample or a sorted fraction (not recorded which). The chain uses TRBV3-1 and TRBJ2-1, with 15 bases identical to TRBD2. The clonotype originates from a human donor in good health. As DNA, the CDR3 is TGTGCCAGCAGCCCGGGACTAGCGGGAGGTACCAACTCGCGGGAGCAGTTCTTC. Translation: CASSPGLAGGTNSREQFF.